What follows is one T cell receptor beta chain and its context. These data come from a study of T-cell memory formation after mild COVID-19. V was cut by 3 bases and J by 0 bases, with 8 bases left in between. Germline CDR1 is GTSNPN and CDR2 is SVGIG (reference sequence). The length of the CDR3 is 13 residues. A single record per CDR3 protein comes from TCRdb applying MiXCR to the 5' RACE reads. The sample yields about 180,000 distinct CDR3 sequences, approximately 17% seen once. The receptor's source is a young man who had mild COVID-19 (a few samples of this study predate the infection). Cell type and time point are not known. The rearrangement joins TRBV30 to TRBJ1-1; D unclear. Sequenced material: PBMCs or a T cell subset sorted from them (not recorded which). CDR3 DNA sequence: TGTGCCTGGAGGCGGGAACTGAACACTGAAGCTTTCTTT. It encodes CAWRRELNTEAFF. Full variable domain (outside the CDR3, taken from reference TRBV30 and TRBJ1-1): SQTIHQWPATLVQPVGSPLSLECTVEGTSNPNLYWYRQAAGRGLQLLFYSVGIGQISSEVPQNLSASRPQDRQFILSSKKLLLSDSGFYLCAWRRELNTEAFFGQGTRLTVV.